The 6 T cell receptor beta chains below were found in one sample sequenced in a study of CD8 T cells in Susac syndrome. RNA, at roughly 0.45 to 1 ug, was reverse transcribed with random hexamers. Each CDR3 protein is one row after TCRdb ran MiXCR on the immunoSEQ multiplex PCR reads. The profile covers about 83,000 distinct CDR3 sequences, with 95% to 97% appearing a single time and approximately 0.39% taken by the ten largest. Sequencing was done on a sample of CD8+ T cells from PBMCs. The receptors were sampled from a human donor with Susac syndrome.

CDR3 in amino acids: CASSPLQGSSYNEQFF. CDR3 in DNA: TGTGCCAGCAGCCCCCTCCAGGGGAGCTCCTACAATGAGCAGTTCTTC. The chain couples TRBV9 to TRBJ2-1; tentatively, D is TRBD1 (6 bases). Trimming removed 4 bases from V and 0 bases from J, with 14 bases in between. The germline gives CDR1 SGDLS, CDR2 YYNGEE. CDR3 length: 16 amino acids. The full variable domain, in which reference TRBV9 and TRBJ2-1 provide the parts outside the CDR3, is DSGVTQTPKHLITATGQRVTLRCSPRSGDLSVYWYQQSLDQGLQFLIQYYNGEERAKGNILERFSAQQFPDLHSELNLSSLELGDSALYFCASSPLQGSSYNEQFFGPGTRLTVL.

This clonotype was observed once. J is TRBJ1-1 and V is TRBV9; 7 bases align to TRBD1. The germline V gene encodes CDR1 SGDLS and CDR2 YYNGEE. V was pared by 4 bases and J by 6 bases, with 6 bases of the junction left unmatched. The CDR3 has 13 amino acids. CDR3: CASSTTGKSEAFF. The CDR3 DNA is TGTGCCAGCAGCACGACAGGGAAGTCTGAAGCTTTCTTT.

V gene TRBV6-2 or TRBV6-3 combines with J gene TRBJ2-7; 7 bases line up with TRBD1. The V segment lost 4 bases and the J segment 0 bases; nucleotides outside the gene matches: 3. The CDR3 has 14 residues. The germline CDR1 and CDR2 sequences are MNHEY and SVGEGT. The CDR3 DNA reads as TGTGCCAGCAGTTTCAGACAGGGCTCCTACGAGCAGTACGTC. It codes for CASSFRQGSYEQYV.

This chain joins TRBV3-1 and TRBJ2-3; D perhaps matches TRBD2 (5 bases). The V and J ends lost 4 bases and 5 bases respectively, with 19 bases between them. CDR3 length equals 16 residues. Per germline, CDR1 LGHDT and CDR2 YNNKEL (reference sequence). In nucleotides, the CDR3 is TGTGCCAGCAGCCCACTGGCGGCCGGGATGGGAGATACGCAGTATTTT. Its protein is CASSPLAAGMGDTQYF.

V is TRBV9 and J is TRBJ2-1; 7 positions agree with TRBD2. The CDR3 has 13 amino acids. After removal of 3 bases from V and 8 bases from J, the junction contained 5 bases not matched to a gene. Per germline, CDR1 SGDLS and CDR2 YYNGEE. The CDR3 is CASSGGGKDEQFF. CDR3 in DNA: TGTGCCAGCAGCGGGGGGGGTAAAGATGAGCAGTTCTTC.

The V gene is TRBV4-3, the J gene TRBJ2-1; unclear D gene. CDR1 LGHNA and CDR2 YSLEER come from the germline V gene. CDR3 length: 15 amino acids. The ends were cut back, 0 bases at V and 9 bases at J, with 15 bases in the middle. CDR3 sequence reads: CASSQDRGSGFEQFF. CDR3 bases: TGCGCCAGCAGCCAAGATCGTGGCAGTGGGTTTGAGCAGTTCTTC.